One and the same sample provided the 20 T cell receptor beta chains below, sequenced in a study of Tregs in tolerant kidney transplant recipients. Repertoires were generated with immunoSEQ multiplex PCR, while TCRdb's copy carries only in-frame clones and drops some. The table has about 110,000 clones, roughly 90% seen once; the top ten hold more than 0.3%. The starting material was CD4+ T cells from blood, obtained before the transplant. These receptors came from a human donor who received a combined kidney and bone marrow transplant.

This clone was recorded once. The chain joins TRBV5-1 to TRBJ2-1, with a possible D match to TRBD1 (5 bases). V was pared by 4 bases and J by 2 bases, with 13 bases between. CDR3 size: 15 residues. CDR1 and CDR2 from the germline V gene are SGHRS and YFSETQ. The CDR3, as DNA: TGCGCCAGCAGCCAGGACAACCTGGCCTACAATGAGCAGTTCTTC. Its protein product is CASSQDNLAYNEQFF.

This clone was observed a handful of times. The V and J genes are TRBV5-4 and TRBJ2-1, with D maybe TRBD2 (7 bases). V dropped 4 bases and J dropped 9 bases, with 23 bases sitting between them. This CDR3 comprises 16 residues. CDR1 is SGHNT and CDR2 is YYREEE in the germline V gene (reference sequence). The DNA for the CDR3 is TGTGCCAGCAGCCTAGGGGGGGCTAGCTCTCAGGGTGAGCAGTTCTTC. This encodes CASSLGGASSQGEQFF. Combining the CDR3 with reference TRBV5-4 and TRBJ2-1 gives the whole variable domain ETGVTQSPTHLIKTRGQQVTLRCSSQSGHNTVSWYQQALGQGPQFIFQYYREEENGRGNFPPRFSGLQFPNYSSELNVNALELDDSALYLCASSLGGASSQGEQFFGPGTRLTVL.

This clone appeared once. The CDR3 is CASSHGDTTSTDTQYF. The CDR3 coding sequence is TGTGCCAGCAGTCACGGGGACACCACTAGCACAGATACGCAGTATTTT. The chain has TRBV5-8 and TRBJ2-3; possibly TRBD1 for D (6 bases). The CDR3 spans 16 residues. Germline V gene lookup returns CDR1 SGHTS and CDR2 YDEGEE. V lost 5 bases to trimming and J lost 0 bases, with 16 bases between them.

This clone occurred a few times. The chain has TRBV2 and TRBJ1-5; no clear D gene. Germline CDR1 is SNHLY and CDR2 is FYNNEI. Trimming cost V 6 bases and J 2 bases, with 8 bases left between them. This CDR3 region has 13 residues. The CDR3 reads CASRMEGNQPQHF. CDR3 DNA: TGTGCCAGCAGGATGGAGGGCAATCAGCCCCAGCATTTT.

The genes are TRBV6-1 and TRBJ1-1; D call uncertain. Germline V gene lookup returns CDR1 MNHNS and CDR2 SASEGT. The V gene lost 6 bases and the J gene lost 2 bases, with 16 bases spanning the gap. The CDR3 is 15 amino acids. CDR3 in amino acids: CASSLGGRGNTEAFF. CDR3 bases: TGTGCCAGCAGCCTAGGTGGTCGGGGAAACACTGAAGCTTTCTTT.

The rearrangement uses TRBV7-9 and TRBJ2-6; TRBD1 matches at 8 bases. The V gene's germline CDR1 is SEHNR and CDR2 FQNEAQ (reference sequence). The J segment lost 11 bases and the V segment lost 5 bases, leaving 5 bases of the junction unmatched. There are 13 residues in the CDR3. The CDR3 protein is CASSAGQGDVLTF. The CDR3 bases are TGTGCCAGCAGCGCCGGACAGGGTGACGTCCTGACTTTC.

This chain connects TRBV19 to TRBJ2-7, with 11 bases that match TRBD1. Germline-derived CDR1 and CDR2 are LNHDA and SQIVND (reference sequence). J gave up 6 bases and V 6 bases, and 4 bases lay outside the gene matches. The CDR3 is 13 residues long. The chain's CDR3 is CASSWTGGGEQYF. In DNA, the CDR3 is TGTGCCAGTAGCTGGACAGGGGGCGGCGAGCAGTACTTC.

This chain uses TRBV30 with TRBJ2-1, with a weak D call TRBD2 (6 bases). V lost 5 bases to trimming and J lost 8 bases, with 13 bases between them. The CDR3 is 12 residues long. From germline, CDR1 is GTSNPN and CDR2 SVGIG (reference sequence). The CDR3 spells CAWAMVADEQFF. CDR3 nucleotides: TGTGCCTGGGCAATGGTAGCGGATGAGCAGTTCTTC.

The chain couples TRBV9 to TRBJ2-1; a weak D match, TRBD1 (6 bases). The CDR3 consists of 13 residues. Trimming removed 2 bases from V and 12 bases from J, with 15 bases in between. The germline gives CDR1 SGDLS, CDR2 YYNGEE. CDR3 DNA sequence: TGTGCCAGCAGCGTGGAACAGGGTATGGGGCAGTTCTTC. This translates into CASSVEQGMGQFF.

The V gene is TRBV28, the J gene TRBJ2-7; 11 bases agree with TRBD1. Looked up from germline, CDR1 is MDHEN and CDR2 is SYDVKM. CDR3 length equals 15 residues. V shed 5 bases, J shed 0 bases, and the junction held 3 bases outside the gene matches. The CDR3 coding sequence is TGTGCCAGCAGTCCAGGGACAGGGGGCTCCTACGAGCAGTACTTC. Encoded protein: CASSPGTGGSYEQYF.

The chain combines TRBV7-2 with TRBJ2-7, with D possibly matching TRBD2 (6 bases). The CDR3 covers 15 residues. CDR1 is SGHTA, CDR2 FQGNSA, per germline. Trimming removed 5 bases from V and 3 bases from J, with 17 bases in between. The CDR3 bases are TGTGCCAGCAGCCCGTCGGGGGTAGCGATCTACGAGCAGTACTTC. It yields the protein CASSPSGVAIYEQYF.

The chain uses TRBV5-1 and TRBJ1-3; 7 nucleotides line up with TRBD1. In germline, CDR1 is SGHRS, CDR2 YFSETQ. The CDR3 contains 15 residues. Trimming took 5 bases from V and 0 from J; bases not matched to a gene: 5. CDR3 residues: CASSLDRPSGNTIYF. The DNA of the CDR3 is TGCGCCAGCAGTCTGGACAGGCCCTCTGGAAACACCATATATTTT.

The gene calls are TRBV5-1 and TRBJ1-3; 10 nucleotides match TRBD1. This CDR3 is 16 amino acids long. Germline trimming cut 4 bases from V and 1 base from J; bases unmatched to any gene: 5. The V gene's germline CDR1 is SGHRS and CDR2 YFSETQ. CDR3 region: CASSRGQGFSGNTIYF. CDR3 sequence (DNA): TGCGCCAGCAGCAGGGGACAGGGGTTTTCTGGAAACACCATATATTTT.

This chain connects TRBV23-1 to TRBJ2-1; 7 bases are shared with TRBD1. TRBV23-1 is assigned to the ORF class and has an uncertain function. CDR3 length: 17 amino acids. Losses at the gene ends were 0 bases for V and 6 bases for J; bases not matched to a gene: 11. CDR3 bases: TGCGCCAGCAGTCAATCACGGCCCCGAAAGGGGGCCAATGAGCAGTTCTTC. Protein sequence: CASSQSRPRKGANEQFF.

The V gene is TRBV19, the J gene TRBJ1-2; 8 bases are shared with TRBD1. The CDR3 is 15 amino acids. CDR1 and CDR2 (germline): LNHDA, SQIVND (reference sequence). J lost 4 bases, V lost 5 bases, and 9 bases had no gene match. CDR3 DNA: TGTGCCAGTAGTCCTCCCCAGGGGGCTGGCTATGGCTACACCTTC. It specifies CASSPPQGAGYGYTF.

The CDR3 protein is CSARDRNTIYF. As DNA, the CDR3 is TGCAGTGCTAGAGATAGAAACACCATATATTTT. The gene calls are TRBV20-1 and TRBJ1-3; D unclear. CDR3 length: 11 amino acids. Trimming took off 0 bases at V and 5 bases at J, with 2 bases between the two ends. Germline lookup yields CDR1 DFQATT and CDR2 SNEGSKA (reference sequence).

This sequence joins TRBV5-6 and TRBJ2-4; 11 bases align to TRBD2. V lost 0 bases and J lost 0; bases outside the gene matches: 5. In germline, CDR1 is SGHDT, CDR2 YYEEEE. The CDR3 spans 18 residues. CDR3 nucleotide sequence: TGTGCCAGCAGCTTGGCTAGCGGGGGGAATCTAGCCAAAAACATTCAGTACTTC. It is translated as CASSLASGGNLAKNIQYF.

V and J are TRBV18 and TRBJ2-7; 9 nucleotides line up with TRBD1. CDR3 size: 13 residues. Germline V gene data show CDR1 as KGHSH and CDR2 as LQKENI. V lost 3 bases to trimming and J lost 13 bases; unmatched junction nucleotides: 10. The CDR3 nucleotides are TGTGCCAGCTCACCGGAGGGACAGGGAGATTATTACTTC. Translating it yields CASSPEGQGDYYF.

The chain recombines TRBV28 with TRBJ2-2; 7 bases are a match to TRBD2. With V trimmed by 8 bases and J by 7 bases, 13 bases remained unmatched. This CDR3 has 15 amino acids. CDR1 is MDHEN and CDR2 is SYDVKM in the germline V gene. CDR3 in DNA: TGTGCCAGCGGCGGGAGCCAGGAGTGGGACGGGGAGCTGTTTTTT. It translates to CASGGSQEWDGELFF.

The chain is built from TRBV12-5 and TRBJ2-7, with a possible D match to TRBD1 (5 bases). Germline lookup yields CDR1 LGHNT and CDR2 FRNRAP. V was shortened by 6 bases and J by 2 bases, with 11 bases between the two germline ends. There are 13 residues in the CDR3. CDR3 DNA: TGTGCTAGTGGGAAAGACAGAGCCTACGAGCAGTACTTC. Amino acids: CASGKDRAYEQYF.